This TCR beta chain was sequenced for a study of blood T cells in healthy people across ages. For every donor, a draw yielded approximately 9.8 milliliters of peripheral blood. V dropped 7 bases and J dropped 4 bases, with 19 bases sitting between them. The germline CDR1 and CDR2 sequences are MNHEY and SVGAGI. This CDR3 has 15 residues. It was with a sample-barcoded 5' primer and a J-beta primer mix that a second PCR of roughly 7 to 12 cycles was run. TCRdb reprocessed the 5' RACE reads with MiXCR, giving one entry per CDR3 protein. The data contain about 1.7 million distinct CDR3 sequences, about 28% of them singletons. This clonotype appeared many times. The antigen remains unidentified. Study conclusions and caveats: What prevented conclusive comparison of naive and antigen-experienced cells was that PBMCs were unsorted.

This TCR was recovered from a woman aged 25 to 39 in good health. This chain joins TRBV6-5 and TRBJ1-2; the D gene is possibly TRBD1 (5 bases). The sequenced sample consisted of blood. The CDR3 protein is CASKRGKRGRYGYTF. CDR3 bases: TGTGCCAGCAAAAGAGGGAAAAGGGGACGCTATGGCTACACCTTC.